This passage covers 20 T cell receptor beta chains from one sample sequenced in a study of blood T cell repertoires in COVID-19. Some clones are missing from TCRdb's copy, which holds only in-frame ones; the method was immunoSEQ multiplex PCR. The sample lists about 240,000 clones; roughly 80% were seen once. Material for sequencing was peripheral blood. These receptor sequences come from a young woman with acute or convalescent COVID-19.

The chain uses TRBV6-5 and TRBJ2-3; 7 bases line up with TRBD2. Germline trimming cut 2 bases from V and 5 bases from J; bases unmatched to any gene: 10. Germline V lookup: CDR1 MNHEY, CDR2 SVGAGI. This CDR3 is 16 amino acids long. Here the CDR3 reads CASSYVWAGAEDTQYF. CDR3 bases: TGTGCCAGCAGTTACGTGTGGGCGGGAGCTGAAGATACGCAGTATTTT.

The genes are TRBV6-5 and TRBJ1-2; D might be TRBD1 (6 bases). Per the germline V gene, CDR1 is MNHEY and CDR2 is SVGAGI. Deletions cut 7 bases from V and 4 bases from J, with 13 bases between. This CDR3 spans 13 amino acids. The DNA of the CDR3 is TGTGCCAGCATATTTCAGGGGATCTATGGCTACACCTTC. Encoded protein: CASIFQGIYGYTF.

V and J are TRBV5-6 and TRBJ2-3; 8 nucleotides line up with TRBD2. The germline gives CDR1 SGHDT, CDR2 YYEEEE. The CDR3 has 14 residues. V shed 2 bases, J shed 6 bases, and the junction held 5 bases outside the gene matches. CDR3 sequence (DNA): TGTGCCAGCAGCTTAGGCAGCGGGAGTGATACGCAGTATTTT. Protein: CASSLGSGSDTQYF.

The V gene is TRBV18, the J gene TRBJ2-5; a weak D match, TRBD1 (6 bases). Germline CDR1 is KGHSH and CDR2 is LQKENI. This CDR3 is 15 amino acids long. Between the trimmed V and J ends, which lost 0 bases and 4 bases, there was a span of 12 bases. The chain's CDR3 is CASSPPTGISETQYF. Here the CDR3 DNA reads TGTGCCAGCTCACCACCAACAGGGATCTCAGAGACCCAGTACTTC. Based on the CDR3 plus reference TRBV18 and TRBJ2-5, the full variable domain is NAGVMQNPRHLVRRRGQEARLRCSPMKGHSHVYWYRQLPEEGLKFMVYLQKENIIDESGMPKERFSAEFPKEGPSILRIQQVVRGDSAAYFCASSPPTGISETQYFGPGTRLLVL.

The DNA for the CDR3 is TGTGCCTGGAGTGGGGGGTGGACAGGAGGAGAATCACCCCTCCACTTT. Translated, it gives CAWSGGWTGGESPLHF. This rearrangement joins TRBV30 to TRBJ1-6, with 7 bases fitting TRBD1. Trimming at V came to 1 base and at J to 10 bases, leaving 13 bases not matched to a gene. CDR3 size: 16 residues. CDR1 GTSNPN and CDR2 SVGIG come from the germline V gene (reference sequence).

The chain couples TRBV11-3 to TRBJ2-3; TRBD2 agrees at 10 bases. This CDR3 is built from 15 residues. The junction had 5 bases not matched to a gene; V was cut back by 4 bases and J by 4 bases. Germline assignment: CDR1 SGHNT and CDR2 YENEEA. This CDR3 reads CASSSGTSVSDTQYF. Here the CDR3 DNA reads TGTGCCAGCAGCTCCGGGACTAGCGTATCAGATACGCAGTATTTT.

The V call is TRBV7-9, the J call TRBJ1-6; weak D call: TRBD1 (6 bases). Germline values: CDR1 SEHNR, CDR2 FQNEAQ (reference sequence). Trimming removed 4 bases at V and 7 bases at J, with 17 bases between. The CDR3 runs 16 residues. CDR3 sequence reads: CASSSQGSFANSPLHF. The DNA of the CDR3 is TGTGCCAGCAGCTCACAGGGTTCGTTCGCCAATTCACCCCTCCACTTT.

The chain has TRBV29-1 and TRBJ2-3, with D tentatively TRBD2 (5 bases). V dropped 4 bases and J dropped 2 bases, with 13 bases sitting between them. This CDR3 spans 14 amino acids. Germline CDR1 and CDR2: SQVTM and ANQGSEA. The CDR3 here is CSVAPSGNTDTQYF. The CDR3, as DNA: TGCAGCGTTGCGCCCAGCGGCAACACAGATACGCAGTATTTT.

This clone was found a few times. J is TRBJ1-6 and V is TRBV6-6, with TRBD1 identical over 8 bases. Germline V lookup: CDR1 MNHNY, CDR2 SVGAGI (reference sequence). The CDR3 has 13 amino acids. V shed 5 bases and J 10 bases; nucleotides not matched to a gene: 4. This CDR3 is CASSTTGGSPLHF. CDR3 in DNA: TGTGCCAGCAGTACAACAGGGGGATCACCCCTCCACTTT.

The chain combines TRBV18 with TRBJ2-1; 9 nucleotides line up with TRBD1. The V gene end was trimmed by 3 bases and the J gene end by 4 bases; junction bases not matched to a gene: 1. Germline lookup yields CDR1 KGHSH and CDR2 LQKENI. This CDR3 is built from 14 residues. The CDR3 region has the DNA TGTGCCAGCTCACCGACAGGGGGGTACAATGAGCAGTTCTTC. Protein product: CASSPTGGYNEQFF.

The chain combines TRBV7-6 with TRBJ2-2; 7 bases fit TRBD1. V shed 5 bases and J 1 base; nucleotides not matched to a gene: 7. The CDR3 has 16 residues. Germline lookup yields CDR1 SGHVS and CDR2 FNYEAQ. The CDR3 spells CASSLPGGLNTGELFF. Here the CDR3 DNA reads TGTGCCAGCAGCCTTCCAGGGGGTCTGAACACCGGGGAGCTGTTTTTT.

The J gene is TRBJ2-7, the V gene TRBV9; no clear D gene. The length of the CDR3 is 14 residues. Germline V gene data show CDR1 as SGDLS and CDR2 as YYNGEE. V lost 2 bases to trimming and J lost 1 base, with 10 bases between them. CDR3 sequence (DNA): TGTGCCAGCAGCGTGGGCAGCCGGTCCTACGAGCAGTACTTC. Its translation: CASSVGSRSYEQYF.

The rearrangement uses TRBV19 and TRBJ2-7; D gene ambiguous. This CDR3 contains 13 residues. With 3 bases removed from V and 3 bases from J, the gap between germline ends came to 9 bases. The germline gives CDR1 LNHDA, CDR2 SQIVND (reference sequence). CDR3 sequence reads: CASSMREDYEQYF. CDR3 DNA: TGTGCCAGTAGTATGCGAGAAGACTACGAGCAGTACTTC.

V is TRBV6-5 and J is TRBJ2-1; D is unclear. Trimming took off 6 bases at V and 3 bases at J, with 15 bases between the two ends. This CDR3 has 15 residues. Germline loops: CDR1 MNHEY, CDR2 SVGAGI. The CDR3 nucleotides read TGTGCCAGCAGCCGACTCCCTGTGGGCTACAATGAGCAGTTCTTC. This encodes CASSRLPVGYNEQFF.

The CDR3 nucleotides read TGTGCCAGCAGACCATTGATGGGACAGGAAAATGAAAAACTGTTTTTT. As protein: CASRPLMGQENEKLFF. This rearrangement joins TRBV7-9 to TRBJ1-4; 8 bases are shared with TRBD1. V shed 6 bases and J 5 bases; nucleotides not matched to a gene: 11. The CDR3 covers 16 residues. In germline, CDR1 is SEHNR, CDR2 FQNEAQ (reference sequence). The whole variable domain, remainder taken from reference TRBV7-9 and TRBJ1-4, is DTGVSQNPRHKITKRGQNVTFRCDPISEHNRLYWYRQTLGQGPEFLTYFQNEAQLEKSRLLSDRFSAERPKGSFSTLEIQRTEQGDSAMYLCASRPLMGQENEKLFFGSGTQLSVL.

CDR3 in amino acids: CASSLGGGVNTEAFF. The CDR3 DNA is TGTGCCAGCAGCTTAGGAGGGGGGGTGAACACTGAAGCTTTCTTT. The chain is built from TRBV7-9 and TRBJ1-1, with TRBD1 as a possible D gene (6 bases). CDR1 and CDR2 (germline): SEHNR, FQNEAQ (reference sequence). V gave up 1 base and J gave up 0 bases, with 9 bases separating them. CDR3 size: 15 residues.

Only one count was recorded for this clone. J is TRBJ2-5 and V is TRBV11-3; D not certain. The CDR3 loop spans 14 amino acids. CDR1 and CDR2 (germline): SGHNT, YENEEA. The germline V and J ends were trimmed by 3 bases and 5 bases, with 13 bases remaining between them. Written as DNA, the CDR3 is TGTGCCAGCAGCTTTCCTGGAGCCGGGGAGACCCAGTACTTC. Translation gives CASSFPGAGETQYF.

In DNA form, the CDR3 reads TGTGCCAGCAGCTTGGGGGGGGCGCGGGAGACATACAATGAGCAGTTCTTC. Its translation: CASSLGGARETYNEQFF. The chain joins TRBV5-4 to TRBJ2-1; weak D call: TRBD2 (7 bases). The length of the CDR3 is 17 residues. V was shortened by 0 bases and J by 4 bases, with 17 bases between the two germline ends. CDR1 is SGHNT, CDR2 YYREEE, per germline (reference sequence).

The CDR3 sequence: CSARRGGDNEKLFF. The CDR3 nucleotides are TGCAGCGCCCGGCGAGGGGGAGATAATGAAAAACTGTTTTTT. This chain links TRBV29-1 with TRBJ1-4; a weak D match, TRBD1 (6 bases). The V end was cut by 7 bases, the J end by 4 bases, with 16 bases between. Germline values: CDR1 SQVTM, CDR2 ANQGSEA. The CDR3 sequence is 14 residues long.

This chain connects TRBV6-4 to TRBJ1-5; perhaps TRBD1 as D (5 bases). This CDR3 region has 15 residues. Trimming took off 2 bases at V and 8 bases at J, with 16 bases between the two ends. Looked up from germline, CDR1 is MRHNA and CDR2 is SNTAGT. This CDR3 reads CASSDPPWGTKPQHF. The CDR3 DNA is TGTGCCAGCAGTGACCCACCCTGGGGGACTAAGCCCCAGCATTTT.